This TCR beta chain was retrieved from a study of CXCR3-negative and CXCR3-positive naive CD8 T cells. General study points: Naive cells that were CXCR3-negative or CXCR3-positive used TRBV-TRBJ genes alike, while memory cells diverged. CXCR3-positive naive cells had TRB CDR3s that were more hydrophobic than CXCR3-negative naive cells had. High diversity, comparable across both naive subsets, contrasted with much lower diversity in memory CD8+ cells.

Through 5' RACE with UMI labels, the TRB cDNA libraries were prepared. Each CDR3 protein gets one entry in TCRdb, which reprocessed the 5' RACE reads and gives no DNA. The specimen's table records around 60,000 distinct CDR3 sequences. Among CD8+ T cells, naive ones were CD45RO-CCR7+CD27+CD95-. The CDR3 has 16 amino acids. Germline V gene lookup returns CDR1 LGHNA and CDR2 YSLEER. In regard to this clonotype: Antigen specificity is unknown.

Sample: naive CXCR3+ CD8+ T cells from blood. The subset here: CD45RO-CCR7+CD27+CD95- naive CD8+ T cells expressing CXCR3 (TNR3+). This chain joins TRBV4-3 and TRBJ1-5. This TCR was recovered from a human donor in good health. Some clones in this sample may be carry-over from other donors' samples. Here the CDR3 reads CASSQDREEGSQPQHF.